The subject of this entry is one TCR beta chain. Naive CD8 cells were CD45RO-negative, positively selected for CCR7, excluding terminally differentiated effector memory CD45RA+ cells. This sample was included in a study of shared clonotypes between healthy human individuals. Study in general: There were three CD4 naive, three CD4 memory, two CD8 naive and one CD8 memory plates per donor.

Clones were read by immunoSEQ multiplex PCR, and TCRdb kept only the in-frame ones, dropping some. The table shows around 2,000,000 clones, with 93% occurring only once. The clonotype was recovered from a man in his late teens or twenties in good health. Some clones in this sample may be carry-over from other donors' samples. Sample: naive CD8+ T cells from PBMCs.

The CDR3 here is CASCPTGYPRDEQFF. In nucleotides, the CDR3 is TGTGCCAGCTGTCCTACAGGTTACCCAAGGGATGAGCAGTTCTTC. The V and J genes are TRBV27 and TRBJ2-1, with a weak D call TRBD1 (5 bases). The CDR3 totals 15 residues. From germline, CDR1 is MNHEY and CDR2 SMNVEV (reference sequence). The ends were cut back, 8 bases at V and 8 bases at J, with 22 bases in the middle.